This TCR beta chain originates from a study of T-cell memory formation after mild COVID-19 (dated by TCRdb to the early 2020s). At the level of the whole study: TCR sequence clusters from the two donors were largely donor specific. In a couple of donors, T-cell clones that expanded and contracted after mild COVID-19 were tracked by sequencing TCRalpha and TCRbeta repertoires over time. The cohort comprised two young, previously healthy adult volunteers, one female and one male.

Comment on this clonotype: Its cognate antigen has yet to be identified. No much larger clone exists at a distance of one base, and base qualities are not known.

The CDR3 goes from the cysteine to the phenylalanine over 14 residues. The sequence is cut down to CDR3 DNA, 42 bases in frame from base 1. Trimming leaves V shorter by 6 bases and J shorter by 4 bases, with the junction holding 5 bases beyond the gene matches. Via the germline V gene (reference sequence), CDR1 is MNHNY and CDR2 SVGAGI. Ficoll-Paque density gradient centrifugation was the method used to isolate PBMCs. Results the study describes overall, beyond this receptor: The detection of some responding clones in pre-infection memory suggests that pre-existing cross-reactive memory T cells joined the SARS-CoV-2 response. Contracting CD4+ clones appeared mostly in the CM and EM memory subsets, whereas CD8+ clones were enriched in EMRA. The second-wave clones that peaked on day 37 were not confirmed to be SARS-CoV-2 specific. Only a couple of mild cases were covered in the study, and larger cohorts including severe cases with pre-infection samples were considered necessary. Clones that contracted from day 15 to 85 showed balanced CD4/CD8 phenotypes, whereas a second wave of clones that expanded from day 15 to 37 leaned towards CD4+.

Sequencing relied on an Illumina NovaSeq 6000. cDNA libraries for TCRalpha and TCRbeta were prepared by 5'RACE using constant-segment primers, with sample barcodes and unique molecular identifiers added. Trizol reagent was used to extract RNA from every sample. Libraries were amplified in two PCR steps, with a second sample barcode and Illumina TruSeq adapters added in the second step. Libraries were sequenced on an Illumina NovaSeq with 2 x 150 bp paired-end reads. The published analysis was carried out like this. Reads were demultiplexed and collapsed into UMI-guided consensus sequences with migec v1.2.7. Using mixcr v2.1.11, UMI consensuses were aligned to TRA and TRB V and J templates and then assembled into clonotypes. A clonotype was counted as expanded or contracted only when both edgeR and NoisET called the clonotype significant, with the noise models trained on biological replicates. For edgeR calls, the cutoffs were a false discovery rate-adjusted p below 0.01 and a log2 fold-change threshold of 1. PCA with hierarchical clustering of max-normalized trajectories of the 1000 most abundant clonotypes was used as exploratory dynamics analysis. The CD4 or CD8 phenotype of responding clones was assigned using the separately sequenced CD4+ and CD8+ repertoires. TCRdb's own reprocessing of the public reads used fastp at Q25 and MiXCR and kept productive beta chains. Rows merge per CDR3 protein into single entries with the most common DNA and genes. TCRdb's processing, not the study's, gives the V and J calls here. This sample is represented by about 400,000 distinct CDR3 sequences; 16% of them were singletons. 20% to 25% of the sample is held by the ten biggest clonotypes.

The sample comprised PBMCs or a T cell subset sorted from them (not recorded which). The receptor chain draws on TRBV6-6 and TRBJ1-5; a stretch of 8 junction bases matches TRBD1. The source of this sequence is a young man who had mild COVID-19 (a few samples of this study predate the infection). The sample titles of this study are shuffled in the database, so cell type and time point are left out; the donor was told from shared clones. In nucleotides, the sequence is TGTGCCAGCAGCCAGACAGGGGAAAATCAGCCCCAGCATTTT. This is translated as CASSQTGENQPQHF.